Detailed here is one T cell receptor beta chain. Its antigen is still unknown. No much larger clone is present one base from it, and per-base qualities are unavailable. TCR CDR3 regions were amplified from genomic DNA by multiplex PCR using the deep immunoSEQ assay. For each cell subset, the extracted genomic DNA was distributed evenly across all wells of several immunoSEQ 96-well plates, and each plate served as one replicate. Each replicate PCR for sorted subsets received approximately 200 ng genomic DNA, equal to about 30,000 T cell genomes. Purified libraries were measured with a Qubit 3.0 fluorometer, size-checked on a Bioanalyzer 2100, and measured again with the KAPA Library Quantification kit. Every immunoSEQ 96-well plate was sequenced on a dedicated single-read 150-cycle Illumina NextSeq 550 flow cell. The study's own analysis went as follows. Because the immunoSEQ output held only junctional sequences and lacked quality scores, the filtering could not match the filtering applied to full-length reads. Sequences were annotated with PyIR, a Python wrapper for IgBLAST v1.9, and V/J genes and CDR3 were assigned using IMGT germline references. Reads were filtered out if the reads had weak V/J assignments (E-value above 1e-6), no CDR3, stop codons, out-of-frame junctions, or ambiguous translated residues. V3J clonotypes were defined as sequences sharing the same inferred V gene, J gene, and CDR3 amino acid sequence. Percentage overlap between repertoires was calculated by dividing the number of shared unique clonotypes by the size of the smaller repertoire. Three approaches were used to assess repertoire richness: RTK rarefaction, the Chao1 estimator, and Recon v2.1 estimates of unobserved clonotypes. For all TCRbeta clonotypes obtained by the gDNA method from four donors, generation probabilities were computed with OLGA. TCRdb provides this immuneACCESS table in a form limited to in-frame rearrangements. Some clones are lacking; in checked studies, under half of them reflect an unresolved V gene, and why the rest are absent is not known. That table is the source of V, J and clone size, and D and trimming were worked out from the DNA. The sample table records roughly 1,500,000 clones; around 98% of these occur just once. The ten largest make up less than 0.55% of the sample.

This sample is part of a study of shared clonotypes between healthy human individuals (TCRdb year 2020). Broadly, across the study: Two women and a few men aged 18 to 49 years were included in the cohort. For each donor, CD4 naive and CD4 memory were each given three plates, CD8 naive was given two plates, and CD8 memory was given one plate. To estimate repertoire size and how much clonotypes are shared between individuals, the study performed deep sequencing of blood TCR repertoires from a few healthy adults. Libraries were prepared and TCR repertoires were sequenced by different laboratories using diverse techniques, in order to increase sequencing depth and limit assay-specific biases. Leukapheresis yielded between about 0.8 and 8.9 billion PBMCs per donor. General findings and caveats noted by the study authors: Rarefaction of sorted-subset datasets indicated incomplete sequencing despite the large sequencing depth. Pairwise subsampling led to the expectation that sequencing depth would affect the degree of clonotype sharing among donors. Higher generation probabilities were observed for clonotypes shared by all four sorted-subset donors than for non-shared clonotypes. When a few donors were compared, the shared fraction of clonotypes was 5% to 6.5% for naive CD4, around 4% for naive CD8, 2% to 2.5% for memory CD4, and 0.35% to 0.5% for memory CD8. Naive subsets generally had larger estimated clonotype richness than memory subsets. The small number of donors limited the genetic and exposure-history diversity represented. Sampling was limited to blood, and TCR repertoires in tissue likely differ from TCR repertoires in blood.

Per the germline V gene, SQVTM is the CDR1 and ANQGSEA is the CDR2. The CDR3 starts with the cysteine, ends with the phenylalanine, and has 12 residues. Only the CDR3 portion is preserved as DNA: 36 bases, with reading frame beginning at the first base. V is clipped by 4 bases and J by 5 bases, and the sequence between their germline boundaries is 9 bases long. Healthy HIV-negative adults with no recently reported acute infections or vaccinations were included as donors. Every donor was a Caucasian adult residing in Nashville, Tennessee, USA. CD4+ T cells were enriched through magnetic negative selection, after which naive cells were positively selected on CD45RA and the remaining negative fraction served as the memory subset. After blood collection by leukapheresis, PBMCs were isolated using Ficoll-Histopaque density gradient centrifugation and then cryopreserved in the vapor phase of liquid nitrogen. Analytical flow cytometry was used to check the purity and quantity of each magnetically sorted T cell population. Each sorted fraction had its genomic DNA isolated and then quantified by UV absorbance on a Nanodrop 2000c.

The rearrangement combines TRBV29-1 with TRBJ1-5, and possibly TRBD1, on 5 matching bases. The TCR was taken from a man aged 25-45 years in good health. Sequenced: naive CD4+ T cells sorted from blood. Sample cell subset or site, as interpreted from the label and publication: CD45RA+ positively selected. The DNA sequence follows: TGCAGCGTTGGGGGGGGTGATCAGCCCCAGCATTTT. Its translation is CSVGGGDQPQHF.